The source of this T cell receptor (beta chain) is a study of OX40 agonist ivuxolimab in advanced cancers. For the study at large: Dose-escalation patients were diagnosed with hepatocellular carcinoma, melanoma, renal cell cancer or head and neck cancer. Age averaged approximately 60 years (range about 20 to 79), and 80% to 90% were male. Having had anti-PD-1, anti-PD-L1 or anti-CTLA-4 therapy before was allowed, and around 44% had some.

This clone occurred a few times. Sequencing used immunoSEQ multiplex PCR; TCRdb keeps in-frame clones, though not all of them. This sample yields 4,500 to 7,000 clones, of which about two thirds are seen a single time; around three fifths belongs to the top ten. V was trimmed by 0 bases and J by 1 base, leaving 5 bases between them. The length of the CDR3 is 13 residues. Germline values: CDR1 SGHDT, CDR2 YYEEEE. The source is an adult with an advanced solid tumor such as melanoma, head and neck, liver or kidney cancer. The sequencing used CD4+ or CD8+ T cells sorted from blood, collected in a trial of the OX40 agonist ivuxolimab. The genes are TRBV5-6 and TRBJ2-7; no clear D gene. The CDR3 DNA sequence: TGTGCCAGCAGCTTGGAAGGGTCCTACGAGCAGTACTTC. This translates into CASSLEGSYEQYF.